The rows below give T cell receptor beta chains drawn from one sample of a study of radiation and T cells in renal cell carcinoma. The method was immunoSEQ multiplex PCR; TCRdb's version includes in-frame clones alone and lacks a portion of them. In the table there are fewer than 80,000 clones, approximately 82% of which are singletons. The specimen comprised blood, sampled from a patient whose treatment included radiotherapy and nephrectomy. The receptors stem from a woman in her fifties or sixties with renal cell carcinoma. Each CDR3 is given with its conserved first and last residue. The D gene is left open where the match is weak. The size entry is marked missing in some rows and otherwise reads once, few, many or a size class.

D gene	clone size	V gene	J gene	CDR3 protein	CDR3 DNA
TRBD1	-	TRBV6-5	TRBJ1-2	CASSYPGGSYTF	TGTGCCAGCAGTTATCCAGGGGGAAGCTACACCTTC
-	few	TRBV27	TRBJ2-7	CASSSWGAAYEQYF	TGTGCCAGCAGTTCGTGGGGGGCTGCCTACGAGCAGTACTTC
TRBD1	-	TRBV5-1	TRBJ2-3	CASSRNRGQGDTQYF	TGCGCCAGCAGCCGAAACAGGGGGCAGGGAGATACGCAGTATTTT
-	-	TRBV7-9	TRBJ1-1	CASSFFGGSEAFF	TGTGCCAGCAGCTTCTTCGGAGGCTCTGAAGCTTTCTTT
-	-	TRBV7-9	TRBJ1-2	CASIETRTSDGSTF	TGTGCCAGCATCGAAACTAGGACCTCCGATGGGTCCACCTTC
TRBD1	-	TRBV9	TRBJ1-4	CASSVGSGGFEKLFF	TGTGCCAGCAGCGTAGGGTCAGGGGGCTTTGAAAAACTGTTTTTT
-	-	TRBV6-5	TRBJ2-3	CASSRAEDTQYF	TGTGCCAGCAGCAGGGCTGAGGATACGCAGTATTTT
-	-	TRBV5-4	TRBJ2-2	CASSLQTGELFF	TGTGCCAGCAGCTTACAAACCGGGGAGCTGTTTTTT
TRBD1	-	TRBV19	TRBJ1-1	CASSIVHRGTEAFF	TGTGCCAGTAGTATAGTCCACAGGGGCACTGAAGCTTTCTTT
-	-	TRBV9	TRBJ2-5	CASSVSGVEETQYF	TGTGCCAGCAGCGTATCAGGGGTCGAAGAGACCCAGTACTTC
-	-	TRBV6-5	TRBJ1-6	CASSYSGNNSPLHF	TGTGCCAGCAGTTACTCGGGCAATAATTCACCCCTCCACTTT
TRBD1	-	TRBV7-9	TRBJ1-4	CASSSDRGRGEKLFF	TGTGCCAGCAGCTCCGACAGGGGGCGAGGTGAAAAACTGTTTTTT
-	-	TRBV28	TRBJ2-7	CASSFEIAQYF	TGTGCCAGCAGTTTTGAGATCGCGCAGTACTTC
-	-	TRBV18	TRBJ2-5	CASSPLGAAAETQYF	TGTGCCAGCTCACCCTTGGGCGCGGCGGCGGAGACCCAGTACTTC
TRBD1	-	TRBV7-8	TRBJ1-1	CASSLYSEQGTNTEAFF	TGTGCCAGCAGCTTATACTCAGAACAGGGGACGAACACTGAAGCTTTCTTT
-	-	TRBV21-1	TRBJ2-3	CASRVGTQYF	TGTGCCAGCAGGGTGGGTACGCAGTATTTT
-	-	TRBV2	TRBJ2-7	CASSDGQTYEQYF	TGTGCCAGCAGCGACGGACAGACCTACGAGCAGTACTTC
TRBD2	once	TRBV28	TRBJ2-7	CASSSPGLAGGITYEQYF	TGTGCCAGCAGTTCCCCGGGACTAGCGGGAGGAATCACCTACGAGCAGTACTTC
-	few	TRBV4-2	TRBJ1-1	CASSQDGWVNTEAFF	TGTGCCAGCAGCCAAGATGGGTGGGTTAACACTGAAGCTTTCTTT
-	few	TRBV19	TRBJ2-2	CASSSDRTTGELFF	TGTGCCAGTAGTTCAGACAGAACTACCGGGGAGCTGTTTTTT
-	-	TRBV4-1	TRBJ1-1	CASSQALRGARTEAFF	TGCGCCAGCAGCCAAGCCCTGAGGGGGGCGAGGACTGAAGCTTTCTTT
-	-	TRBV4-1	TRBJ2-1	CASSQGLVGSYNEQFF	TGCGCCAGCAGCCAAGGCTTAGTGGGATCCTACAATGAGCAGTTCTTC
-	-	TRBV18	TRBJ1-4	CASSPTNQPTAPGEKLFF	TGTGCCAGCTCACCTACCAACCAGCCGACAGCCCCCGGGGAAAAACTGTTTTTT
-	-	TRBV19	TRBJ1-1	CASSIDLGLRTEAFF	TGTGCCAGTAGTATAGATCTTGGTTTAAGGACTGAAGCTTTCTTT
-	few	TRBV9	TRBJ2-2	CASSVATGELFF	TGTGCCAGCAGCGTAGCGACCGGGGAGCTGTTTTTT
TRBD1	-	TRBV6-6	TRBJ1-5	CASTEQGDGNQPQHF	TGTGCCAGTACGGAACAGGGGGATGGCAATCAGCCCCAGCATTTT
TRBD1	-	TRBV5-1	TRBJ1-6	CASSPGQGWNSPLHF	TGCGCCAGCAGCCCAGGACAGGGGTGGAATTCACCCCTCCACTTT